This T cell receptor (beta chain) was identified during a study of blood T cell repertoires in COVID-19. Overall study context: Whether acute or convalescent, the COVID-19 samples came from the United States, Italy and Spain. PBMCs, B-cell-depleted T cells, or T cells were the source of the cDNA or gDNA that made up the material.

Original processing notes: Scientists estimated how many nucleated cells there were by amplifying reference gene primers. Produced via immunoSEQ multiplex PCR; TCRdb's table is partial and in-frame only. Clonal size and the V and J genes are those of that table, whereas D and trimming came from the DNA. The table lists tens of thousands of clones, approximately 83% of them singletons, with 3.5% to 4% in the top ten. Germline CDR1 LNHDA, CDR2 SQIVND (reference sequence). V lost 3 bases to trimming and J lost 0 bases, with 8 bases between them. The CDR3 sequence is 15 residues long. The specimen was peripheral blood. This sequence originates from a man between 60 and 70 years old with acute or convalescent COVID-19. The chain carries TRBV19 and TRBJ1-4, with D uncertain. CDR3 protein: CASSMRAATNEKLFF. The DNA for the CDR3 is TGTGCCAGTAGTATGCGGGCTGCAACTAATGAAAAACTGTTTTTT.